One sample yielded the 16 T cell receptor beta chains listed below, sequenced in a study of blood T cell repertoires in COVID-19. The table came from immunoSEQ multiplex PCR; TCRdb's copy has only in-frame clones and leaves some out. The sample contains about 70,000 clones, approximately 75% of which appear only once. The sample consisted of peripheral blood. These receptors were obtained from a woman aged 55-70 years with acute or convalescent COVID-19.

This clone appeared once. The CDR3 sequence is CASSFVAGLGTDTQYF. In DNA form, the CDR3 reads TGCGCCAGCAGCTTCGTTGCGGGACTAGGCACAGATACGCAGTATTTT. The V and J genes are TRBV5-1 and TRBJ2-3; TRBD2 agrees at 8 bases. This CDR3 has 16 residues. The trim removed 2 bases at V and 1 base at J, leaving 6 bases unmatched. Germline lookup yields CDR1 SGHRS and CDR2 YFSETQ.

This rearrangement joins TRBV6-5 to TRBJ2-3; 7 positions agree with TRBD2. The CDR3 is 15 residues long. Germline V gene lookup returns CDR1 MNHEY and CDR2 SVGAGI. The V gene end was trimmed by 6 bases and the J gene end by 4 bases; junction bases not matched to a gene: 10. The CDR3 loop is CASSLQGLMSDTQYF. CDR3 sequence (DNA): TGTGCCAGCAGCCTCCAGGGACTAATGTCAGATACGCAGTATTTT.

The chain joins TRBV5-5 to TRBJ2-7, with D possibly matching TRBD2 (6 bases). Germline CDR1 and CDR2: SGHKS and YYEKEE (reference sequence). This CDR3 is 15 amino acids long. V lost 4 bases to trimming and J lost 3 bases, with 17 bases between them. The CDR3 region has the DNA TGTGCCAGCAGCCTAGACGGGGGAATGTACTACGAGCAGTACTTC. This translates into CASSLDGGMYYEQYF.

This sequence joins TRBV6-5 and TRBJ2-7, with 7 positions matching TRBD1. V shed 4 bases and J 4 bases; nucleotides not matched to a gene: 7. From germline, CDR1 is MNHEY and CDR2 SVGAGI. The CDR3 contains 14 residues. The CDR3 DNA sequence: TGTGCCAGCAGTTCCAGACAGGGTGCGTACGAGCAGTACTTC. Translation: CASSSRQGAYEQYF.

The chain recombines TRBV9 with TRBJ2-1, with 12 bases that match TRBD2. CDR3 length equals 16 residues. CDR1 and CDR2 from the germline V gene are SGDLS and YYNGEE. J was trimmed by 7 bases and V by 3 bases; bases with no gene match: 8. The CDR3 region is CASSASSGGAGNEQFF. Written as DNA, the CDR3 is TGTGCCAGCAGCGCCTCTAGCGGGGGGGCCGGAAATGAGCAGTTCTTC. Full variable domain (rest looked up from reference TRBV9 and TRBJ2-1): DSGVTQTPKHLITATGQRVTLRCSPRSGDLSVYWYQQSLDQGLQFLIQYYNGEERAKGNILERFSAQQFPDLHSELNLSSLELGDSALYFCASSASSGGAGNEQFFGPGTRLTVL.

The rearrangement links TRBV27 to TRBJ1-2, with D maybe TRBD1 (5 bases). The CDR3 extends over 16 amino acids. Germline V gene lookup returns CDR1 MNHEY and CDR2 SMNVEV (reference sequence). V was clipped by 0 bases and J by 1 base, with 12 bases between them. Here the CDR3 reads CASSLSRRGVNYGYTF. The DNA for the CDR3 is TGTGCCAGCAGTTTATCTCGGAGGGGAGTTAACTATGGCTACACCTTC.

The chain has TRBV10-3 and TRBJ2-7; 8 positions agree with TRBD2. The CDR3 spans 14 residues. Trimming took 3 bases from V and 12 from J; bases not matched to a gene: 13. Germline assignment: CDR1 ENHRY and CDR2 SYGVKD. As DNA, the CDR3 is TGTGCCATCAGTGACCAGAACCCGGGACTAGTTCTGTACTTC. Translating gives CAISDQNPGLVLYF.

This chain uses TRBV2 with TRBJ2-4; TRBD1 might be the D (6 bases). In germline, CDR1 is SNHLY, CDR2 FYNNEI. The CDR3 consists of 13 residues. The V and J ends lost 10 bases and 3 bases respectively, with 13 bases between them. CDR3 protein: CANLDSLKNIQYF. Here the CDR3 DNA reads TGTGCCAATTTGGACAGTCTCAAAAACATTCAGTACTTC.

This clone showed up just once. This chain joins TRBV5-1 and TRBJ1-6; a possible D gene is TRBD1 (6 bases). V was clipped by 3 bases and J by 8 bases, with 12 bases between them. This CDR3 is 14 amino acids long. Germline V gives CDR1 SGHRS, CDR2 YFSETQ. CDR3: CASSSGTSDSPLHF. The DNA of the CDR3 is TGCGCCAGCAGCTCCGGGACATCGGATTCACCCCTCCACTTT.

J is TRBJ1-1 and V is TRBV6-5; 11 bases match TRBD1. Germline CDR1 is MNHEY and CDR2 is SVGAGI. The CDR3 contains 15 residues. The ends lost 7 bases at V and 0 bases at J; junction bases unmatched: 4. CDR3 amino acids: CASTGQGGLNTEAFF. The CDR3 DNA reads as TGTGCCAGCACGGGACAGGGGGGGTTGAACACTGAAGCTTTCTTT.

The genes are TRBV4-1 and TRBJ2-3; a possible D gene is TRBD2 (5 bases). Deletions cut 4 bases from V and 2 bases from J, with 16 bases between. Per the germline V gene, CDR1 is MGHRA and CDR2 is YSYEKL. The CDR3 spans 16 residues. The chain's CDR3 is CASSPRLAPLTDTQYF. The CDR3 DNA sequence: TGCGCCAGCAGCCCCCGTTTAGCGCCACTCACAGATACGCAGTATTTT.

This chain links TRBV5-4 with TRBJ1-1, with D tentatively TRBD1 (6 bases). Trimming shortened V by 9 bases and J by 4 bases, and 19 bases separated the two germline ends. Germline V lookup: CDR1 SGHNT, CDR2 YYREEE (reference sequence). The CDR3 has 14 residues. CDR3 residues: CATSSRGRGTEAFF. In DNA, the CDR3 is TGTGCCACCTCCTCGAGGGGGAGAGGCACTGAAGCTTTCTTT.

The chain recombines TRBV14 with TRBJ1-1, with D perhaps TRBD1 (6 bases). V was cut by 5 bases and J by 1 base, with 8 bases left in between. CDR1 is SGHDN, CDR2 FVKESK, per germline. The CDR3 has 13 amino acids. The CDR3 region is CASSVQGNTEAFF. The CDR3 DNA reads TGTGCCAGCAGCGTACAGGGGAACACTGAAGCTTTCTTT. The full variable domain, completed using reference TRBV14 and TRBJ1-1, is EAGVTQFPSHSVIEKGQTVTLRCDPISGHDNLYWYRRVMGKEIKFLLHFVKESKQDESGMPNNRFLAERTGGTYSTLKVQPAELEDSGVYFCASSVQGNTEAFFGQGTRLTVV.

The rearrangement links TRBV15 to TRBJ2-1, with TRBD1 matching 10 bases. CDR1 and CDR2 (germline): LNHNV, YYDKDF (reference sequence). Germline trimming cut 3 bases from V and 6 bases from J; bases unmatched to any gene: 5. This CDR3 region has 15 residues. The CDR3 bases are TGTGCCACCAGCAGGGGCTGGGACAGGGGCAATGAGCAGTTCTTC. Amino acids: CATSRGWDRGNEQFF.

The chain has TRBV7-6 and TRBJ2-6, with TRBD1 identical over 7 bases. V lost 5 bases and J lost 2; bases outside the gene matches: 12. This CDR3 contains 18 residues. Looked up from germline, CDR1 is SGHVS and CDR2 is FNYEAQ. The CDR3 bases are TGTGCCAGCAGCCCCAGACAGGGATTTGGGGCTGGGGCCAACGTCCTGACTTTC. It encodes CASSPRQGFGAGANVLTF.

The V and J genes are TRBV19 and TRBJ2-7; D may be TRBD2 (5 bases). With 10 bases removed from V and 7 bases from J, the gap between germline ends came to 20 bases. Germline CDR1 and CDR2: LNHDA and SQIVND (reference sequence). The CDR3 is 13 amino acids. The CDR3 nucleotides read TGTGCCACTAGAGGAATAGAGAGGGTTGAGCAGTACTTC. Protein: CATRGIERVEQYF.